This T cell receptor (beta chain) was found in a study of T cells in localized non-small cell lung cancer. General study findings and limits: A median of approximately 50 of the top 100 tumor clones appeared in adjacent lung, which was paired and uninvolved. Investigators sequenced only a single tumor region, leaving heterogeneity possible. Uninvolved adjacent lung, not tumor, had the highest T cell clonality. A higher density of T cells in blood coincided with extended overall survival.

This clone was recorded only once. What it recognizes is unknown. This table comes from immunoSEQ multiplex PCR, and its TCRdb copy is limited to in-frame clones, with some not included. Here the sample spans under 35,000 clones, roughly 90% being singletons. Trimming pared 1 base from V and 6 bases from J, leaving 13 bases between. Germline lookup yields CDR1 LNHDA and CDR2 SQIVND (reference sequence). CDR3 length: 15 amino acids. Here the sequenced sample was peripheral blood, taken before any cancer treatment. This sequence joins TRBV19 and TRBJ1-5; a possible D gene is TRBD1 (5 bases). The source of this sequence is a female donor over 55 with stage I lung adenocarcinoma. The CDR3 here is CASSIVGRGSQPQHF. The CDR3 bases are TGTGCCAGTAGTATAGTTGGAAGGGGCTCTCAGCCCCAGCATTTT. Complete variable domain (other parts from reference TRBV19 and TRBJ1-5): DGGITQSPKYLFRKEGQNVTLSCEQNLNHDAMYWYRQDPGQGLRLIYYSQIVNDFQKGDIAEGYSVSREKKESFPLTVTSAQKNPTAFYLCASSIVGRGSQPQHFGDGTRLSIL.